The clone carrying this TCR beta chain has just a few counts. What it recognizes is unknown. Sequencing used immunoSEQ v3.0 at survey level. TCRdb's copy holds only in-frame clones and misses some; the assay was immunoSEQ multiplex PCR. This repertoire shows 20,000 to 25,000 clones, more than 85% found once; its top ten account for 7.3%. This record comes from a study of long-term antiretroviral therapy in people with HIV. Study-wide findings and caveats: Regardless of time point, clones expanded before ART dominated the repertoire.

Germline trimming cut 5 bases from V and 7 bases from J; bases unmatched to any gene: 4. From germline, CDR1 is SGHVS and CDR2 FNYEAQ. The CDR3 is made up of 13 amino acids. This chain connects TRBV7-6 to TRBJ2-7; 11 bases are a match to TRBD1. Sequenced here: unsorted PBMCs, sampled 4.4 years after starting antiretroviral therapy. This TCR came from a woman between 50 and 59 years old with HIV. The CDR3, as DNA: TGTGCCAGCAGCCGGGACAGGGGGGATGAGCAGTACTTC. Translated: CASSRDRGDEQYF.